The 14 T cell receptor beta chains below all came from one sample that was sequenced in a study of CD4 T cells in relation to SARS-CoV-2 and coronaviruses. Their specific antigens are unknown. Profiling relied on immunoSEQ multiplex PCR, and the TCRdb table lists in-frame clones only, not all of them. This repertoire shows approximately 41,000 clones, around 77% found once; its top ten account for roughly 21%. The sample taken for sequencing was memory CD4+ T cells from PBMCs, cultured in vitro. The receptors were gathered from an adult with COVID-19.

The chain is built from TRBV6-5 and TRBJ2-3, with D possibly TRBD2 on 5 matching bases. This CDR3 contains 16 residues. Per the germline V gene, CDR1 is MNHEY and CDR2 is SVGAGI. Trimming shortened V by 0 bases and J by 5 bases, and 15 bases separated the two germline ends. The CDR3 coding sequence is TGTGCCAGCAGTTACTCACCTAGCCCCGCCGGAGATACGCAGTATTTT. Translated, it gives CASSYSPSPAGDTQYF.

This clone was seen a handful of times. Other DNA sequences in this sample translate to the same CDR3. CDR3 DNA sequence: TGTGCCAGCAGCCCGGGACAGGGGTCCGGGGAGCTGTTTTTT. Amino acids: CASSPGQGSGELFF. The chain recombines TRBV7-3 with TRBJ2-2; TRBD1 agrees at 10 bases. The CDR3 extends over 14 amino acids. Germline trimming cut 5 bases from V and 6 bases from J; bases unmatched to any gene: 3. Germline lookup yields CDR1 SGHTA and CDR2 FQGTGA.

The chain links TRBV19 to TRBJ2-7; 9 nucleotides line up with TRBD2. Germline CDR1 and CDR2: LNHDA and SQIVND (reference sequence). This CDR3 spans 16 amino acids. Trimming at V came to 3 bases and at J to 4 bases, leaving 10 bases not matched to a gene. The CDR3 bases are TGTGCCAGTAGTATCCGCGGGAGGGCCCTCGGGTACGAGCAGTACTTC. Protein sequence: CASSIRGRALGYEQYF.

V gene TRBV4-1 combines with J gene TRBJ2-1; D may be TRBD1 (6 bases). Germline V gene sequence: CDR1 MGHRA, CDR2 YSYEKL. V was pared by 5 bases and J by 5 bases, with 22 bases between. This CDR3 has 17 amino acids. The CDR3 bases are TGCGCCAGCAGCTCGGCTAGGGGGATAACGTCAAACAATGAGCAGTTCTTC. Translation gives CASSSARGITSNNEQFF.

The V gene is TRBV6-6, the J gene TRBJ2-7; D gene uncertain. CDR3 size: 13 residues. The V gene's germline CDR1 is MNHNY and CDR2 SVGAGI (reference sequence). Deletions cut 5 bases from V and 6 bases from J, with 14 bases between. The CDR3, as DNA: TGTGCCAGCAGTATCCGGACCGAGACCGAGCAGTACTTC. Its translation: CASSIRTETEQYF.

This chain connects TRBV7-6 to TRBJ1-2; TRBD1 is a possible D gene (5 bases). Deletions cut 2 bases from V and 5 bases from J, with 12 bases between. Germline V gives CDR1 SGHVS, CDR2 FNYEAQ. This CDR3 has 14 residues. CDR3 residues: CASSLFGTEYGYTF. CDR3 DNA: TGTGCCAGCAGCTTATTCGGGACGGAATATGGCTACACCTTC.

The chain uses TRBV5-1 and TRBJ2-7, with 9 bases matching TRBD1. V shed 1 base and J 5 bases; nucleotides not matched to a gene: 4. The CDR3 has 14 residues. Germline loops: CDR1 SGHRS, CDR2 YFSETQ. CDR3 residues: CASSLWTGVNEQYF. CDR3 nucleotides: TGCGCCAGCAGCTTGTGGACAGGGGTTAACGAGCAGTACTTC.

J is TRBJ1-1 and V is TRBV6-6; 9 positions match TRBD1. With V trimmed by 2 bases and J by 1 base, 5 bases remained unmatched. The CDR3 runs 16 residues. Germline lookup yields CDR1 MNHNY and CDR2 SVGAGI (reference sequence). The CDR3 DNA is TGTGCCAGCAGTTACGGAGGGACAGGGACGAACACTGAAGCTTTCTTT. Its translation is CASSYGGTGTNTEAFF.

The rearrangement links TRBV7-3 to TRBJ2-7, with D possibly TRBD1 on 6 matching bases. The CDR3 runs to 13 residues. Trimming took 2 bases from V and 7 from J, leaving 12 bases between them. The V gene's germline CDR1 is SGHTA and CDR2 FQGTGA. This CDR3 reads CASSLETGREQYF. CDR3 nucleotide sequence: TGTGCCAGCAGCTTAGAAACAGGGCGGGAGCAGTACTTC.

V and J are TRBV3-1 (or the pseudogene TRBV3-2) and TRBJ2-3; D may be TRBD2 (5 bases). Per germline, CDR1 LGHDT and CDR2 YNNKEL (reference sequence). CDR3 length: 12 amino acids. The V end was cut by 4 bases, the J end by 6 bases, with 8 bases between. CDR3 nucleotide sequence: TGTGCCAGCAGCCCCCCGGGGGATACGCAGTATTTT. This encodes CASSPPGDTQYF.

This clone was counted only a few times. The chain couples TRBV3-1 (or the pseudogene TRBV3-2) to TRBJ2-1, with D unclear. CDR1 and CDR2 (germline): LGHDT, YNNKEL (reference sequence). CDR3 length: 13 residues. V lost 5 bases and J lost 2, with 7 bases in between. The CDR3 is CASSGVAYNEQFF. In nucleotides, the CDR3 is TGTGCCAGCAGCGGGGTAGCCTACAATGAGCAGTTCTTC.

The chain couples TRBV21-1 to TRBJ1-5. TRBV21-1 is a pseudogene. This CDR3 comprises 18 residues. The CDR3 is CASSKEEERTNSNQPQHF. The CDR3, as DNA: TGTGCCAGCAGCAAAGAAGAAGAAAGGACGAATAGCAATCAGCCCCAGCATTTT.

V gene TRBV5-6 combines with J gene TRBJ1-4; TRBD1 might be the D (6 bases). The CDR3 runs to 17 residues. Trimming shortened V by 4 bases and J by 6 bases, and 22 bases separated the two germline ends. Germline values: CDR1 SGHDT, CDR2 YYEEEE. For the CDR3, the DNA is TGTGCCAGCAGCGTTGGAGGAGGGGTTAAGGGGGATGAAAAACTGTTTTTT. Translating gives CASSVGGGVKGDEKLFF.

The chain recombines TRBV28 with TRBJ2-4; D assignment may be TRBD1 or TRBD2 (5 bases each). This CDR3 spans 14 amino acids. The V end was cut by 6 bases, the J end by 6 bases, with 15 bases between. CDR1 is MDHEN, CDR2 SYDVKM, per germline. CDR3: CASSPRDLGNIQYF. CDR3 DNA sequence: TGTGCCAGCAGCCCGAGGGACCTGGGAAACATTCAGTACTTC. Variable domain in full (rest from reference TRBV28 and TRBJ2-4): DVKVTQSSRYLVKRTGEKVFLECVQDMDHENMFWYRQDPGLGLRLIYFSYDVKMKEKGDIPEGYSVSREKKERFSLILESASTNQTSMYLCASSPRDLGNIQYFGAGTRLSVL.